These 17 T cell receptor beta chains came from one sample sequenced in a study of siplizumab effects on memory and regulatory T cells. Profiled with immunoSEQ multiplex PCR; TCRdb holds only in-frame clones, not every one. The sample holds tens of thousands of clones; around 94% are singletons and the top ten take around 0.3%. Sequencing was carried out using non-Treg CD4+ T cells sorted from blood. These receptors were obtained from a human donor in good health.

V usage is TRBV7-3 and J usage is TRBJ2-3, with TRBD2 matching 10 bases. Trimming at V came to 5 bases and at J to 6 bases, leaving 5 bases not matched to a gene. The CDR3 is made up of 14 amino acids. Germline CDR1 SGHTA, CDR2 FQGTGA. The CDR3 DNA is TGTGCCAGCAGCCAGCTAGCGGGGGAGGATACGCAGTATTTT. Its protein is CASSQLAGEDTQYF.

CDR3 nucleotide sequence: TGTGCCAGCAGTTCGGGACTGGAGAACACCGGGGAGCTGTTTTTT. This codes for CASSSGLENTGELFF. V gene TRBV6-5 combines with J gene TRBJ2-2; tentative D call: TRBD2 (6 bases). The length of the CDR3 is 15 residues. V lost 4 bases and J lost 1, with 10 bases in between. Germline V gene data show CDR1 as MNHEY and CDR2 as SVGAGI.

The chain combines TRBV9 with TRBJ2-3; tentatively, D is TRBD2 (6 bases). The CDR3 consists of 14 residues. Germline V lookup: CDR1 SGDLS, CDR2 YYNGEE. V lost 2 bases, J lost 2 bases, and 9 bases lay in between. Written as DNA, the CDR3 is TGTGCCAGCAGCGTTGGAGGGACCACAGATACGCAGTATTTT. It specifies CASSVGGTTDTQYF.

The chain has TRBV29-1 and TRBJ1-2; tentatively, D is TRBD1 (6 bases). V was clipped by 4 bases and J by 8 bases, with 11 bases between them. The CDR3 consists of 11 residues. Germline V gene lookup returns CDR1 SQVTM and CDR2 ANQGSEA. In nucleotides, the CDR3 is TGCAGCGTTGCAGGGGCAAGGGGCTACACCTTC. Translation: CSVAGARGYTF. Full variable domain (missing parts from reference TRBV29-1 and TRBJ1-2): SAVISQKPSRDICQRGTSLTIQCQVDSQVTMMFWYRQQPGQSLTLIATANQGSEATYESGFVIDKFPISRPNLTFSTLTVSNMSPEDSSIYLCSVAGARGYTFGSGTRLTVV.

The CDR3 loop reads CASSPQRPGQKNIQYF. The CDR3 coding sequence is TGTGCCAGCAGCCCGCAGCGTCCGGGACAGAAAAACATTCAGTACTTC. The chain combines TRBV7-8 with TRBJ2-4; 7 bases line up with TRBD1. This CDR3 has 16 residues. Germline values: CDR1 SGHVS, CDR2 FQNEAQ. The J segment lost 4 bases and the V segment lost 5 bases, leaving 11 bases of the junction unmatched.

This clone appeared a single time. The gene calls are TRBV29-1 and TRBJ1-2; maybe TRBD1 (5 bases). The V end lost 3 bases, the J end lost 6 bases, and 11 bases lay between the germline ends. CDR1 is SQVTM, CDR2 ANQGSEA, per germline. This CDR3 spans 12 amino acids. CDR3 residues: CSVDRGHDGYTF. The DNA for the CDR3 is TGCAGCGTTGATAGGGGTCACGATGGCTACACCTTC.

The V and J genes are TRBV19 and TRBJ2-5; no clear D. CDR3 size: 15 residues. V was cut by 1 base and J by 1 base, with 10 bases left in between. Per germline, CDR1 LNHDA and CDR2 SQIVND (reference sequence). DNA of the CDR3: TGTGCCAGTAGTATAGGGTCCAGCCCCCAAGAGACCCAGTACTTC. Translating gives CASSIGSSPQETQYF.

The chain uses TRBV4-3 and TRBJ1-2; 12 nucleotides match TRBD1. CDR1 is LGHNA, CDR2 YSLEER, per germline. This CDR3 contains 17 residues. V was clipped by 0 bases and J by 4 bases; unmatched bases: 6. CDR3 sequence: CASSQDLRDRGPYGYTF. The CDR3 nucleotides are TGCGCCAGCAGCCAAGACCTTCGGGACAGGGGGCCCTATGGCTACACCTTC.

For the CDR3, the DNA is TGCGCCAGCAGCTCCCCGGACAGGGGGGACACCATATATTTT. It codes for CASSSPDRGDTIYF. This chain links TRBV5-1 with TRBJ1-3, with 10 positions matching TRBD1. CDR1 and CDR2 (germline): SGHRS, YFSETQ. The CDR3 sequence is 14 residues long. Germline trimming cut 3 bases from V and 8 bases from J; bases unmatched to any gene: 5. Variable domain in full (rest from reference TRBV5-1 and TRBJ1-3): KAGVTQTPRYLIKTRGQQVTLSCSPISGHRSVSWYQQTPGQGLQFLFEYFSETQRNKGNFPGRFSGRQFSNSRSEMNVSTLELGDSALYLCASSSPDRGDTIYFGEGSWLTVV.

This chain joins TRBV11-3 and TRBJ1-1; TRBD1 matches 9 bases. The trim removed 5 bases at V and 0 bases at J, leaving 10 bases unmatched. CDR1 and CDR2 from the germline V gene are SGHNT and YENEEA. This CDR3 spans 17 amino acids. In nucleotides, the CDR3 is TGTGCCAGCAGCACCAGAGGACAGGGGCTAATGAACACTGAAGCTTTCTTT. As protein: CASSTRGQGLMNTEAFF. Full variable domain (missing parts from reference TRBV11-3 and TRBJ1-1): EAGVVQSPRYKIIEKKQPVAFWCNPISGHNTLYWYLQNLGQGPELLIRYENEEAVDDSQLPKDRFSAERLKGVDSTLKIQPAELGDSAVYLCASSTRGQGLMNTEAFFGQGTRLTVV.

This clone came up once. The chain combines TRBV9 with TRBJ2-2; no firm D call. CDR1 and CDR2 (germline): SGDLS, YYNGEE. The CDR3 is 13 amino acids. Trimming pared 4 bases from V and 4 bases from J, leaving 8 bases between. The CDR3 region is CASSSSPTGELFF. CDR3 nucleotide sequence: TGTGCCAGCAGCTCCTCCCCCACCGGGGAGCTGTTTTTT.

This sequence joins TRBV5-1 and TRBJ2-1; D not certain. The germline gives CDR1 SGHRS, CDR2 YFSETQ. The length of the CDR3 is 13 residues. V dropped 0 bases and J dropped 8 bases, with 9 bases sitting between them. CDR3 region: CASSLGPADEQFF. The CDR3 nucleotides are TGCGCCAGCAGCTTGGGCCCGGCAGATGAGCAGTTCTTC. The variable domain in full, with the rest retrieved from reference TRBV5-1 and TRBJ2-1, is KAGVTQTPRYLIKTRGQQVTLSCSPISGHRSVSWYQQTPGQGLQFLFEYFSETQRNKGNFPGRFSGRQFSNSRSEMNVSTLELGDSALYLCASSLGPADEQFFGPGTRLTVL.

This sequence joins TRBV6-5 and TRBJ2-7, with D possibly being TRBD1 (6 bases). Germline V gene sequence: CDR1 MNHEY, CDR2 SVGAGI. This CDR3 contains 16 residues. Trimming left V 0 bases short and J 3 bases short, with 15 bases between. The CDR3, as DNA: TGTGCCAGCAGTTACTCGATATCCGGGACACACTACGAGCAGTACTTC. Amino acids: CASSYSISGTHYEQYF.

This chain connects TRBV18 to TRBJ1-3; D perhaps matches TRBD1 (5 bases). Between the trimmed V and J ends, which lost 2 bases and 7 bases, there was a span of 15 bases. The V gene's germline CDR1 is KGHSH and CDR2 LQKENI. The CDR3 covers 15 residues. In nucleotides, the CDR3 is TGTGCCAGCTCACCAGTTGCGGGGCAGGACAACACCATATATTTT. Translating gives CASSPVAGQDNTIYF. Filled out from reference TRBV18 and TRBJ1-3, the complete variable domain reads NAGVMQNPRHLVRRRGQEARLRCSPMKGHSHVYWYRQLPEEGLKFMVYLQKENIIDESGMPKERFSAEFPKEGPSILRIQQVVRGDSAAYFCASSPVAGQDNTIYFGEGSWLTVV.

V and J are TRBV5-5 and TRBJ1-1, with D perhaps TRBD1 (5 bases). There are 16 residues in the CDR3. CDR1 and CDR2 (germline): SGHKS, YYEKEE (reference sequence). V lost 5 bases and J lost 3, with 20 bases in between. The CDR3 region has the DNA TGTGCCAGCAGGCGGCGCGAAGGGACTGGGGACACTGAAGCTTTCTTT. It yields the protein CASRRREGTGDTEAFF. Combining the CDR3 with reference TRBV5-5 and TRBJ1-1 gives the whole variable domain DAGVTQSPTHLIKTRGQQVTLRCSPISGHKSVSWYQQVLGQGPQFIFQYYEKEERGRGNFPDRFSARQFPNYSSELNVNALLLGDSALYLCASRRREGTGDTEAFFGQGTRLTVV.

This chain links TRBV7-9 with TRBJ2-1; D unclear. Germline V gives CDR1 SEHNR, CDR2 FQNEAQ (reference sequence). The CDR3 is made up of 13 amino acids. The germline V and J ends were trimmed by 0 bases and 5 bases, with 5 bases remaining between them. CDR3 bases: TGTGCCAGCAGCTTAGCGCCCCACAATGAGCAGTTCTTC. Protein sequence: CASSLAPHNEQFF.

Remarks on this clone: This sample includes further DNA sequences coding for the same CDR3. V usage is TRBV6-6 and J usage is TRBJ2-7, with D maybe TRBD2 (7 bases). The CDR3 runs 14 residues. Trimming shortened V by 7 bases and J by 4 bases, and 17 bases separated the two germline ends. Germline CDR1 is MNHNY and CDR2 is SVGAGI (reference sequence). For the CDR3, the DNA is TGTGCCAGCAACTCCGGGGGGACATCATACGAGCAGTACTTC. It is translated as CASNSGGTSYEQYF.